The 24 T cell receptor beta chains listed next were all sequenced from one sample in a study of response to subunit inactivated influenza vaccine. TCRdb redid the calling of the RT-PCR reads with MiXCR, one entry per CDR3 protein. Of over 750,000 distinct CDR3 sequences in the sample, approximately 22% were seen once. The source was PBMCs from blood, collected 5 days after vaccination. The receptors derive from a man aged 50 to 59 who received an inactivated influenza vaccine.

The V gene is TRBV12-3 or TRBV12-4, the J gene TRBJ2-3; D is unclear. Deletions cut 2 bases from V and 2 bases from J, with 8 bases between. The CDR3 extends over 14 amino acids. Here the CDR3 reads CASSLQGNTDTQYF. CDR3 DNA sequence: TGTGCCAGCAGTTTACAAGGCAACACAGATACGCAGTATTTT.

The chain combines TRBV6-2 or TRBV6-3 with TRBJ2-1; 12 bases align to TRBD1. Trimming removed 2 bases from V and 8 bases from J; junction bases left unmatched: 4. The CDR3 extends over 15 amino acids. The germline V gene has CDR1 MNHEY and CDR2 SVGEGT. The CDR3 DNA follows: TGTGCCAGCAGTTACGGGACAGGGGGCTGGGATGAGCAGTTCTTC. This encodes CASSYGTGGWDEQFF.

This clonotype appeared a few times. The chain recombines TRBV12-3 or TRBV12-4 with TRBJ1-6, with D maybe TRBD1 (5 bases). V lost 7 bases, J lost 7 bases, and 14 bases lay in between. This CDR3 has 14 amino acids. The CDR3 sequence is CASTILAGNSPLHF. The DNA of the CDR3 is TGTGCCAGCACCATCCTGGCAGGGAATTCACCCCTCCACTTT.

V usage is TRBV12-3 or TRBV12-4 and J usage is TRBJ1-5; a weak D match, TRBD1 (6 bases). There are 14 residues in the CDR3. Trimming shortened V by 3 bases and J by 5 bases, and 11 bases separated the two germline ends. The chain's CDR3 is CASSFGGADQPQHF. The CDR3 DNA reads TGTGCCAGCAGTTTTGGGGGGGCTGATCAGCCCCAGCATTTT.

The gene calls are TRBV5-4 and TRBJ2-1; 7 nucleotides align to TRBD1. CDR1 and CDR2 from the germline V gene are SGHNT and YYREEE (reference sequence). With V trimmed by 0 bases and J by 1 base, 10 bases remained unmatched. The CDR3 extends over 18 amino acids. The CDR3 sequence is CASSLVRGKVASYNEQFF. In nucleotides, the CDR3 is TGTGCCAGCAGCTTGGTCAGGGGGAAGGTCGCGTCCTACAATGAGCAGTTCTTC.

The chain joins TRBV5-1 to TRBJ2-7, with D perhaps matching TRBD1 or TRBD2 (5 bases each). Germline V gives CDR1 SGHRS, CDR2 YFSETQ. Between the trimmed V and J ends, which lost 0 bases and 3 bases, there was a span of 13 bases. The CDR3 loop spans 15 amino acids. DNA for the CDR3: TGCGCCAGCAGCTTGGCGGCAGGGACCATCTACGAGCAGTACTTC. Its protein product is CASSLAAGTIYEQYF.

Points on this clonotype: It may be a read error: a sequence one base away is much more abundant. CDR3 protein: CACSLEGWGYGYTF. CDR3 coding DNA: TGTGCCTGCAGTTTAGAGGGCTGGGGCTATGGCTACACCTTC. The V gene is TRBV12-3 or TRBV12-4, the J gene TRBJ1-2, with D unresolved. The CDR3 covers 14 residues.

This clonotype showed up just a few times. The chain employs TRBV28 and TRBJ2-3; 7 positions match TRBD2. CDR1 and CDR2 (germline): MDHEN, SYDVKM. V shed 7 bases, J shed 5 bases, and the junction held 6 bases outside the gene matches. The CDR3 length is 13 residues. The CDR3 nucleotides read TGTGCCAGCACCTTAGGCGGGGGAGATACGCAGTATTTT. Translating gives CASTLGGGDTQYF.

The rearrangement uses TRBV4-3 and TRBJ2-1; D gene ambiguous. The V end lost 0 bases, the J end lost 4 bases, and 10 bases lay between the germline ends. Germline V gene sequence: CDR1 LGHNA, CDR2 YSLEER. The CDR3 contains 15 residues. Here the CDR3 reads CASSQELGRYNEQFF. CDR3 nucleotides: TGCGCCAGCAGCCAAGAGCTAGGTCGTTACAATGAGCAGTTCTTC.

CDR3 sequence reads: CASSPGMTSGRTYEQYF. CDR3 bases: TGTGCCAGCAGCCCGGGCATGACTAGCGGGCGGACCTACGAGCAGTACTTC. The chain carries TRBV7-2 and TRBJ2-7, with TRBD2 matching over 10 bases. The CDR3 sequence is 17 residues long. The V segment lost 5 bases and the J segment 2 bases; nucleotides outside the gene matches: 12. Germline CDR1 and CDR2: SGHTA and FQGNSA.

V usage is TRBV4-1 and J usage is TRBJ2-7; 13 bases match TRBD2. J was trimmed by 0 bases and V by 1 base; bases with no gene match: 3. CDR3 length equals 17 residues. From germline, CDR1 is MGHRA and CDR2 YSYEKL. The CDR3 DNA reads TGCGCCAGCAGCCAAGTCACTAGCGGGAGGGGCTCCTACGAGCAGTACTTC. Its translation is CASSQVTSGRGSYEQYF.

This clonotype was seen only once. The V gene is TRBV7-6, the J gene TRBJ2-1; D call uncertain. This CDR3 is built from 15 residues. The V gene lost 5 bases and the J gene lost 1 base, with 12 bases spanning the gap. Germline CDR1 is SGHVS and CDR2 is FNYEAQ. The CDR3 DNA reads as TGTGCCAGCAGCCCCGTTACTCGTTCCTACAATGAGCAGTTCTTC. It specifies CASSPVTRSYNEQFF. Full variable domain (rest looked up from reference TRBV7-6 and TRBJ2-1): GAGVSQSPRYKVTKRGQDVALRCDPISGHVSLYWYRQALGQGPEFLTYFNYEAQQDKSGLPNDRFSAERPEGSISTLTIQRTEQRDSAMYRCASSPVTRSYNEQFFGPGTRLTVL.

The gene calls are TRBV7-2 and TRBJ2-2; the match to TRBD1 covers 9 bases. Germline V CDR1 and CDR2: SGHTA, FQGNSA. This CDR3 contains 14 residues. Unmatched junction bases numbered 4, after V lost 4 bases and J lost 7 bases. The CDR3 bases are TGTGCCAGCAGCTCGGGACAGGGAATCGGGGAGCTGTTTTTT. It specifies CASSSGQGIGELFF.

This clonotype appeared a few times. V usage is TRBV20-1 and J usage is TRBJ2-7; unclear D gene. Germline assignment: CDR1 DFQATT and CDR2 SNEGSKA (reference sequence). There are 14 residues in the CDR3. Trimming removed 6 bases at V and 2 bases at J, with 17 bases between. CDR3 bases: TGCAGTGCCCCACCCCCTTCCTCGACCTACGAGCAGTACTTC. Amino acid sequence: CSAPPPSSTYEQYF.

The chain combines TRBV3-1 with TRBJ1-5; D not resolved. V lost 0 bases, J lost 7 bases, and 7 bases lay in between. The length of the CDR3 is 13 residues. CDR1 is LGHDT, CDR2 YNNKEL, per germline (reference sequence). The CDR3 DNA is TGTGCCAGCAGCCAAGATCTACGGCAGCCCCAGCATTTT. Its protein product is CASSQDLRQPQHF.

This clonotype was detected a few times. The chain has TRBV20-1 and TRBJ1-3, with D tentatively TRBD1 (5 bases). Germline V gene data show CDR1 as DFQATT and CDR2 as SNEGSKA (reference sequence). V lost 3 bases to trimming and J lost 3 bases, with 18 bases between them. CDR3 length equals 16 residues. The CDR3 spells CSASGLGGTGGNTIYF. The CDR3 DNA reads TGCAGTGCTAGTGGACTTGGGGGGACTGGTGGAAACACCATATATTTT.

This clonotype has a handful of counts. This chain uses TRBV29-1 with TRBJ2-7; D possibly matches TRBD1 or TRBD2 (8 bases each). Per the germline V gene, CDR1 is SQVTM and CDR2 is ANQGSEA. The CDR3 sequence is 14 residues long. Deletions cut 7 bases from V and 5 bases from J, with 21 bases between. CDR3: CSATGGQGADEQYF. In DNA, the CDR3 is TGCAGCGCAACGGGGGGGCAGGGGGCTGACGAGCAGTACTTC.

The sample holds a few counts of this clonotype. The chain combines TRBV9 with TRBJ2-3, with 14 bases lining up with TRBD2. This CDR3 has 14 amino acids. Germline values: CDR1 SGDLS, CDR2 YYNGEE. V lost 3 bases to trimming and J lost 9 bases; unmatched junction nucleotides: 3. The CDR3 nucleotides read TGTGCCAGCAGCGAGACTAGCGGGGGGGCCACGCAGTATTTT. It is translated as CASSETSGGATQYF.

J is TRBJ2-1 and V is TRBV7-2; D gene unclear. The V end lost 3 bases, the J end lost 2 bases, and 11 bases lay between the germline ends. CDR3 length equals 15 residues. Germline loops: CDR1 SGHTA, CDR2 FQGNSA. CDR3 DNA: TGTGCCAGCAGCTTTCTGCCAGGAACCTACAATGAGCAGTTCTTC. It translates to CASSFLPGTYNEQFF.

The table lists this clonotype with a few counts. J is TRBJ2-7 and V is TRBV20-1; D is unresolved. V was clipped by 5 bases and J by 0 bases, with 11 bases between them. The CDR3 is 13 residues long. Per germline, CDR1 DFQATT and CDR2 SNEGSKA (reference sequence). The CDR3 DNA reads TGCAGTGCTTCGCCCGGCACCTCCTACGAGCAGTACTTC. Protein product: CSASPGTSYEQYF.

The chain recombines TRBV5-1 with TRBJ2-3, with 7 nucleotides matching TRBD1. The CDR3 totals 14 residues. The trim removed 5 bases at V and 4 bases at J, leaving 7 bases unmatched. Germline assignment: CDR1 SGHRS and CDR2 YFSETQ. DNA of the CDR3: TGCGCCAGCAGTTCACCCCAGGGGGCAGATACGCAGTATTTT. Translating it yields CASSSPQGADTQYF.

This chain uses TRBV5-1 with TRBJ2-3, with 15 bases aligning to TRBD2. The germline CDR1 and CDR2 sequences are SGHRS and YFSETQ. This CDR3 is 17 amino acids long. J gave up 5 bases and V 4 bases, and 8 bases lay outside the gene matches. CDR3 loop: CASSGTSGGFLGDTQYF. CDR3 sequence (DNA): TGCGCCAGCAGCGGGACTAGCGGGGGGTTCCTAGGAGATACGCAGTATTTT.

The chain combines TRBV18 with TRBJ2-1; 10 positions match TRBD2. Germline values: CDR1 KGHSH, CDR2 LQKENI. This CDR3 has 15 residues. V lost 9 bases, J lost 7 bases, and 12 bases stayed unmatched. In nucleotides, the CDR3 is TGTGCCAGTTCGACTTGGACTAGCGGTATGAATGAGCAGTTCTTC. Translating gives CASSTWTSGMNEQFF. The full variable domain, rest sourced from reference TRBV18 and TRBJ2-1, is NAGVMQNPRHLVRRRGQEARLRCSPMKGHSHVYWYRQLPEEGLKFMVYLQKENIIDESGMPKERFSAEFPKEGPSILRIQQVVRGDSAAYFCASSTWTSGMNEQFFGPGTRLTVL.

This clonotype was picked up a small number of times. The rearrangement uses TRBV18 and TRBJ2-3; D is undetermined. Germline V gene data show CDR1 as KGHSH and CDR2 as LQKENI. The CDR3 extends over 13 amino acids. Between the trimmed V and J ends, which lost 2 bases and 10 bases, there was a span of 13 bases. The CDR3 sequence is CASSPEPQRAQYF. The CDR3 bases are TGTGCCAGCTCACCAGAACCCCAGCGTGCGCAGTATTTT.